This T cell receptor beta chain is from a study of cytomegalovirus exposure and HLA in healthy donors. Whole-study findings and limits: A missense variant in DCLRE1C was later tied to TCR beta V- and J-gene trimming. A later analysis found most CMV-associated TCR beta chains apparently HLA-restricted. Per a later analysis, about 17,000 TCR beta sequences showed association with HLA alleles at 0.05 false discovery rate.

Concerning this clone: Its matching antigen is unknown.

A multiplex PCR was run with 60 Vbeta primers and 13 Jbeta primers. The table came from immunoSEQ multiplex PCR; TCRdb's copy has only in-frame clones and leaves some out. There are around 190,000 clones in the sample; around nine tenths occur only once, and approximately 2% lies in the top ten. The sequenced sample was PBMCs. The TCR sequence derives from a young woman in good health and CMV-seronegative.

The CDR3 loop is CASSPLSRGIEQFF. The CDR3 bases are TGCGCCAGCAGCCCCCTGTCAAGGGGGATTGAGCAGTTCTTC. V usage is TRBV4-1 and J usage is TRBJ2-1; tentative D call: TRBD1 (6 bases). The length of the CDR3 is 14 residues. The V end lost 4 bases, the J end lost 9 bases, and 16 bases lay between the germline ends. CDR1 is MGHRA, CDR2 YSYEKL, per germline.